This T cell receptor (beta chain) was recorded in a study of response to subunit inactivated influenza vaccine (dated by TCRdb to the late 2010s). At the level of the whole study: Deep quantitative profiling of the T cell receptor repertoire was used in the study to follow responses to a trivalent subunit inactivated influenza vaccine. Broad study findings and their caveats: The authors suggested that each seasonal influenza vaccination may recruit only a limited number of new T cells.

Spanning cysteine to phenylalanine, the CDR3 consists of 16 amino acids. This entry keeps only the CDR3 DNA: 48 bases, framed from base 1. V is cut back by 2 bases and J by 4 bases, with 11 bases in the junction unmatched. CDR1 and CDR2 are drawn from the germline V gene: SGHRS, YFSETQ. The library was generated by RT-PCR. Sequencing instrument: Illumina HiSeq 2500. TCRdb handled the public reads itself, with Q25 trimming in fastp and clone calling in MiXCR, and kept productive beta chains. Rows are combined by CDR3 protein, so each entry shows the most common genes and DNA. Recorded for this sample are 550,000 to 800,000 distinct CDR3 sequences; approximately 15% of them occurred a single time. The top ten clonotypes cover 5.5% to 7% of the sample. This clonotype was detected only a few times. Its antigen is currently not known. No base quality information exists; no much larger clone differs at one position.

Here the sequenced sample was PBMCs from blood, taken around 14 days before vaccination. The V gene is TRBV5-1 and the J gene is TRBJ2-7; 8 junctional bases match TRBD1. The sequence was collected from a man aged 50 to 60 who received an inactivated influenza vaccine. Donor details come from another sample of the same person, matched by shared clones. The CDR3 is CASSFTGTGKTYEQYF. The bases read TGCGCCAGCAGCTTTACCGGGACAGGAAAAACTTACGAGCAGTACTTC. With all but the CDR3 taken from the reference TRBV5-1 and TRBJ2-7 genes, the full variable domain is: KAGVTQTPRYLIKTRGQQVTLSCSPISGHRSVSWYQQTPGQGLQFLFEYFSETQRNKGNFPGRFSGRQFSNSRSEMNVSTLELGDSALYLCASSFTGTGKTYEQYFGPGTRLTVT.